This T cell receptor (beta chain) was sequenced in a study of response to subunit inactivated influenza vaccine. One entry per CDR3 protein, called by TCRdb with MiXCR from the RT-PCR reads. The sample carries about 570,000 distinct CDR3 sequences, about 11% recorded once. The V gene lost 7 bases and the J gene lost 3 bases, with 16 bases spanning the gap. The CDR3 runs 14 residues. This clonotype was picked up a small number of times. These data were also reused for a study on T cells expressing NK-cell markers. Per that study: TCR beta libraries carry UMIs added by 5'RACE template switching.

The source was PBMCs from blood, collected on the day of vaccination. The chain carries TRBV12-3 or TRBV12-4 and TRBJ2-7; perhaps TRBD2 as D (6 bases). This receptor was taken from a man between 50 and 59 years old who received an inactivated influenza vaccine. CDR3 bases: TGTGCCAGCAACCTCGGAGGGAGCGACTACGAGCAGTACTTC. Amino acids: CASNLGGSDYEQYF.